What follows is one T cell receptor beta chain and its context. Its antigen remains unidentified. CDR1 and CDR2 (germline): MNHEY, SVGAGI. CDR3 length equals 15 residues. V lost 8 bases and J lost 3; bases outside the gene matches: 7. This sample is part of a study of beta chain features in type 1 diabetes. Overall study results and limits: Cells with high TCR expression could be over-represented by cDNA sequencing.

Isolated RNA was reverse transcribed in full, so expressed TCRB transcripts were sequenced. TCRdb keeps only in-frame clones here, not all; method: immunoSEQ multiplex PCR. Here the sample spans hundreds of thousands of clones, about 14% being singletons. Based on CD45RO/CCR7/CD25/CD127/CD95/CD27, CD4+ regulatory, stem cell-like memory, naive and central memory cells were sorted. This sequence was found in a man aged 25 to 40 in good health. Sequencing used central memory CD4+ T cells from blood. The chain carries TRBV6-5 and TRBJ2-1; 10 nucleotides align to TRBD2. CDR3 protein: CASSGTSVVYNEQFF. As DNA, the CDR3 is TGTGCCAGCTCTGGGACTAGCGTAGTCTACAATGAGCAGTTCTTC.